The present T cell receptor beta chain was sequenced within a study of OX40 agonist ivuxolimab in advanced cancers. Sequencing used immunoSEQ multiplex PCR; TCRdb keeps in-frame clones, though not all of them. The sample holds under 85,000 clones, around 90% seen once. The CDR3 runs 15 residues. CDR1 is SGHVS and CDR2 is FQNEAQ in the germline V gene. J was trimmed by 6 bases and V by 6 bases; bases with no gene match: 10. Sequencing used CD4+ or CD8+ T cells sorted from blood, obtained in a trial of the OX40 agonist ivuxolimab. The clonotype comes from an adult with an advanced solid tumor such as melanoma, head and neck, liver or kidney cancer. J is TRBJ1-4 and V is TRBV7-8; 7 nucleotides align to TRBD1. CDR3 region: CASRGGDRPYEKLFF. In nucleotides, the CDR3 is TGTGCCAGCAGGGGGGGGGACAGACCTTATGAAAAACTGTTTTTT.